The clone carrying this T cell receptor (beta chain) was seen more than once but under ten times. The data were produced by immunoSEQ multiplex PCR, yet TCRdb's version contains in-frame clones alone and is incomplete. The repertoire holds 13,000 to 15,000 clones, with 84% as singletons. This entry comes from a study of technical replicates of blood from several donors. This CDR3 is built from 13 residues. Germline loops: CDR1 SGHVS, CDR2 FQNEAQ. Trimming removed 4 bases at V and 1 base at J, with 7 bases between. The receptor's source is a human donor in good health. The chain employs TRBV7-8 and TRBJ1-1; no clear D gene. The specimen was PBMCs. The CDR3, as DNA: TGTGCCAGCAGCTATACAGAGAACACTGAAGCTTTCTTT. It is translated as CASSYTENTEAFF.